This record looks at one T cell receptor beta chain sequence and its context. A J-beta primer mix and a sample-barcoded 5' primer were used in a second PCR of about 7 to 12 cycles. Each cDNA molecule was tagged by a template-switch adaptor with 12 random nucleotides. TCRdb ran MiXCR on the 5' RACE reads and lists one entry per CDR3 protein. The table lists about 680,000 distinct CDR3 sequences, over 45% of them singletons. These data are taken from a study of blood T cells in healthy people across ages. The length of the CDR3 is 13 residues. The ends were cut back, 4 bases at V and 6 bases at J, with 12 bases in the middle. The germline V gene encodes CDR1 SQVTM and CDR2 ANQGSEA.

The sample taken for sequencing was blood. The clonotype originates from a woman aged 60-70 years in good health. The gene calls are TRBV29-1 and TRBJ1-4; D not certain. In nucleotides, the CDR3 is TGCAGCGTTGTCGGCGGTGGCGATGAAAAACTGTTTTTT. This translates into CSVVGGGDEKLFF.